This is a list of T cell receptor beta chains from one sample in a study of blood T cell repertoires in COVID-19. Some clones are missing from TCRdb's copy, which holds only in-frame ones; the method was immunoSEQ multiplex PCR. The data contain 100,000 or so clones, over 75% of them singletons. Material: peripheral blood. These TCRs come from a man between 50 and 59 years old with acute or convalescent COVID-19. CDR3s include the opening cysteine and the closing phenylalanine or tryptophan. Each record gives: clone size, D gene, V gene, J gene, CDR3 DNA, CDR3 protein. A D gene is named only where the DNA matches it firmly. Where a row states a size, it is once, few, many or the class of an expanded clone; other rows omit it.

abundance: .
d_gene: .
v_gene: TRBV3-1/TRBV3-2
j_gene: TRBJ2-3
CDR3nt: TGTGCCAGCAGCCAAGCGAGCAGGGATACGCAGTATTTT
CDR3aa: CASSQASRDTQYF

abundance: once
d_gene: TRBD1
v_gene: TRBV6-5
j_gene: TRBJ2-7
CDR3nt: TGTGCCAGCAGTTACCGGACAGGGGGCGGGCTTTACGAGCAGTACTTC
CDR3aa: CASSYRTGGGLYEQYF

abundance: .
d_gene: TRBD1
v_gene: TRBV27
j_gene: TRBJ1-6
CDR3nt: TGTGCCAGCAGTTTATCGGACAGGGGTACCCTTTCCTATAATTCACCCCTCCACTTT
CDR3aa: CASSLSDRGTLSYNSPLHF

abundance: few
d_gene: TRBD2
v_gene: TRBV7-2
j_gene: TRBJ2-1
CDR3nt: TGTGCCAGCAGGACTAGCGGATACAATGAGCAGTTCTTC
CDR3aa: CASRTSGYNEQFF

abundance: once
d_gene: TRBD2
v_gene: TRBV14
j_gene: TRBJ2-1
CDR3nt: TGTGCCAGCAGCAACCTAGCGGGGGGATACAATGAGCAGTTCTTC
CDR3aa: CASSNLAGGYNEQFF

abundance: .
d_gene: TRBD1
v_gene: TRBV2
j_gene: TRBJ1-1
CDR3nt: TGTGCCAGCAGTGAAGCACGACAGGGAGTCCCTGAAGCTTTCTTT
CDR3aa: CASSEARQGVPEAFF

abundance: .
d_gene: TRBD1
v_gene: TRBV28
j_gene: TRBJ1-2
CDR3nt: TGTGCTGCCACAGGGGGAAGAGGCTACACCTTC
CDR3aa: CAATGGRGYTF

abundance: .
d_gene: TRBD1
v_gene: TRBV24-1
j_gene: TRBJ2-3
CDR3nt: TGTGCCACCAGTGAGGGACAGCGGTATACGCAGTATTTT
CDR3aa: CATSEGQRYTQYF

abundance: once
d_gene: .
v_gene: TRBV20-1
j_gene: TRBJ2-7
CDR3nt: TGCAGTATACTACAGGCCTACGAGCAGTACTTC
CDR3aa: CSILQAYEQYF

abundance: .
d_gene: .
v_gene: TRBV4-2
j_gene: TRBJ1-3
CDR3nt: TGTGCCAGCACCGGACAGAGAGTTTACTCTGGAAACACCATATATTTT
CDR3aa: CASTGQRVYSGNTIYF

abundance: .
d_gene: TRBD1
v_gene: TRBV29-1
j_gene: TRBJ2-1
CDR3nt: TGCAGCGTTGAAGAGAGGGGACAGGGGCCCTACAATGAGCAGTTCTTC
CDR3aa: CSVEERGQGPYNEQFF

abundance: .
d_gene: TRBD2
v_gene: TRBV18
j_gene: TRBJ2-3
CDR3nt: TGTGCCAGCTCACCCCTAGCGGGGGGCGACACAGATACGCAGTATTTT
CDR3aa: CASSPLAGGDTDTQYF

abundance: .
d_gene: TRBD2
v_gene: TRBV11-3
j_gene: TRBJ2-7
CDR3nt: TGTGCCAGCAGGTCGAGTAGCGGGAGCTACGAGCAGTACTTC
CDR3aa: CASRSSSGSYEQYF

abundance: .
d_gene: .
v_gene: TRBV6-5
j_gene: TRBJ1-2
CDR3nt: TGTGCCAGCAGTCTCTCTCCCCTCTATGGCTACACCTTC
CDR3aa: CASSLSPLYGYTF

abundance: .
d_gene: TRBD1
v_gene: TRBV5-1
j_gene: TRBJ1-3
CDR3nt: TGCGCCAGCAGCTTTCAACAGGGGCCTGGAAACACCATATATTTT
CDR3aa: CASSFQQGPGNTIYF

abundance: .
d_gene: TRBD2
v_gene: TRBV15
j_gene: TRBJ2-1
CDR3nt: TGTGCCACCAGCAGGGGCCTGACTAGCGGGCCCTACAATGAGCAGTTCTTC
CDR3aa: CATSRGLTSGPYNEQFF

abundance: .
d_gene: TRBD2
v_gene: TRBV4-1
j_gene: TRBJ2-7
CDR3nt: TGCGCCAGCAGCCAAGGAGGGACTACCGATGAGGAGCAGTACTTC
CDR3aa: CASSQGGTTDEEQYF

abundance: few
d_gene: .
v_gene: TRBV10-3
j_gene: TRBJ2-1
CDR3nt: TGTGCCATCGGGTGGACATATGATGAGCAGTTCTTC
CDR3aa: CAIGWTYDEQFF

abundance: .
d_gene: .
v_gene: TRBV19
j_gene: TRBJ1-1
CDR3nt: TGTGCCAGTAGCCCCGGCAGGGCTCTTACTGAAGCTTTCTTT
CDR3aa: CASSPGRALTEAFF

abundance: .
d_gene: .
v_gene: TRBV19
j_gene: TRBJ2-2
CDR3nt: TGTGCCAGTAGTATACAGGGGGGCATTGCCGGGGAGCTGTTTTTT
CDR3aa: CASSIQGGIAGELFF

abundance: .
d_gene: .
v_gene: TRBV30
j_gene: TRBJ1-1
CDR3nt: TGTGCCTGGAGGCGACGGAGTGGGAGCTTTAACACTGAAGCTTTCTTT
CDR3aa: CAWRRRSGSFNTEAFF

abundance: .
d_gene: TRBD1
v_gene: TRBV19
j_gene: TRBJ1-1
CDR3nt: TGTGCCAGTAGTAACAGGGGCGAACACACTGAAGCTTTCTTT
CDR3aa: CASSNRGEHTEAFF

abundance: .
d_gene: TRBD2
v_gene: TRBV7-6
j_gene: TRBJ2-5
CDR3nt: TGTGCCAGCAGCCGAGAACTAGCGGGGTTCCCGGGGCGGACCCAGTACTTC
CDR3aa: CASSRELAGFPGRTQYF

abundance: .
d_gene: .
v_gene: TRBV7-9
j_gene: TRBJ2-7
CDR3nt: TGTGCCAGCAGCCCGTCAGGAGGGGCGGAGCAGTACTTC
CDR3aa: CASSPSGGAEQYF

abundance: .
d_gene: .
v_gene: TRBV18
j_gene: TRBJ1-3
CDR3nt: TGTGCCAGCTCACCCCTCCGCTCTGGAAACACCATATATTTT
CDR3aa: CASSPLRSGNTIYF

abundance: .
d_gene: TRBD1
v_gene: TRBV18
j_gene: TRBJ1-6
CDR3nt: TGTGCCAGCTCATCAACCCCCTATGACAGGGGAAATAATTCACCCCTCCACTTT
CDR3aa: CASSSTPYDRGNNSPLHF

abundance: .
d_gene: .
v_gene: TRBV28
j_gene: TRBJ1-5
CDR3nt: TGTGCCAGCACCCCGGCAGGGTTCTATAGCAATCAGCCCCAGCATTTT
CDR3aa: CASTPAGFYSNQPQHF

abundance: .
d_gene: TRBD1
v_gene: TRBV19
j_gene: TRBJ1-4
CDR3nt: TGTGCCAGTAGGGGACAGGGGGCGCCTCGGGAGAACTTT
CDR3aa: CASRGQGAPRENF